The 11 T cell receptor beta chains below come from one sample, sequenced in a study of OX40 agonist ivuxolimab in advanced cancers. The method was immunoSEQ multiplex PCR; TCRdb's version includes in-frame clones alone and lacks a portion of them. The sample lists about 80,000 clones, roughly 87% seen once, with roughly 0.2% in the top ten. The sequencing used CD4+ or CD8+ T cells sorted from blood, collected in a trial of the OX40 agonist ivuxolimab. The receptors come from an adult with an advanced solid tumor such as melanoma, head and neck, liver or kidney cancer.

J is TRBJ1-2 and V is TRBV6-1, with unresolved D. The CDR3 is 17 residues long. Germline CDR1 is MNHNS and CDR2 is SASEGT. The germline V and J ends were trimmed by 1 base and 3 bases, with 18 bases remaining between them. This CDR3 is CASSEVVHWVGHYGYTF. The CDR3 DNA reads TGTGCCAGCAGTGAAGTCGTGCATTGGGTCGGCCACTATGGCTACACCTTC.

In its sample, this clone was seen a few times. The chain recombines TRBV5-1 with TRBJ2-2; 8 bases map to TRBD1. Germline values: CDR1 SGHRS, CDR2 YFSETQ. The CDR3 has 15 residues. The ends lost 2 bases at V and 3 bases at J; junction bases unmatched: 3. CDR3 DNA: TGCGCCAGCAGCTTTACAGGGGGTTACACCGGGGAGCTGTTTTTT. The encoded protein is CASSFTGGYTGELFF.

V usage is TRBV27 and J usage is TRBJ2-7; D ambiguous. The CDR3 consists of 14 residues. V lost 6 bases and J 0 bases, leaving 12 bases between the germline ends. From germline, CDR1 is MNHEY and CDR2 SMNVEV (reference sequence). This CDR3 is CASRWTESSYEQYF. CDR3 in DNA: TGTGCCAGCAGGTGGACCGAGAGCTCCTACGAGCAGTACTTC.

In this sample, this clone turned up a few times. As DNA, the CDR3 is TGTGCCTGGAGTGCAGGACCTTCCTATGGCTACACCTTC. Encoded protein: CAWSAGPSYGYTF. The chain carries TRBV30 and TRBJ1-2; D unclear. CDR1 and CDR2 from the germline V gene are GTSNPN and SVGIG (reference sequence). The CDR3 runs 13 residues. V lost 1 base and J 4 bases, leaving 10 bases between the germline ends.

The chain carries TRBV7-9 and TRBJ2-7; D possibly corresponds to TRBD2 (6 bases). Trimming stripped 3 bases from V and 2 bases from J, with 20 bases between. The CDR3 runs to 17 residues. The germline gives CDR1 SEHNR, CDR2 FQNEAQ (reference sequence). The CDR3 is CASSFPPAGRAPYEQYF. CDR3 DNA: TGTGCCAGCAGCTTCCCCCCAGCGGGCAGGGCCCCCTACGAGCAGTACTTC.

The V and J genes are TRBV19 and TRBJ1-5, with unresolved D. The germline V and J ends were trimmed by 3 bases and 2 bases, with 11 bases remaining between them. Germline CDR1 and CDR2: LNHDA and SQIVND (reference sequence). CDR3 length: 15 amino acids. The CDR3 region is CASSIGDLGNQPQHF. DNA for the CDR3: TGTGCCAGTAGTATTGGGGATTTGGGCAATCAGCCCCAGCATTTT.

The V and J genes are TRBV15 and TRBJ1-4, with unresolved D. This CDR3 spans 12 amino acids. The germline V and J ends were trimmed by 1 base and 11 bases, with 8 bases remaining between them. CDR1 LNHNV and CDR2 YYDKDF come from the germline V gene (reference sequence). CDR3 protein: CATSRAEGKLFF. The CDR3 DNA is TGTGCCACCAGCAGAGCCGAAGGCAAACTGTTTTTT.

The table lists this clone with a few counts. The chain couples TRBV18 to TRBJ1-4; D is uncertain. Per the germline V gene, CDR1 is KGHSH and CDR2 is LQKENI. The V end was cut by 2 bases, the J end by 0 bases, with 7 bases between. The CDR3 runs 15 residues. This CDR3 reads CASSPSQATNEKLFF. The CDR3 DNA follows: TGTGCCAGCTCACCATCCCAAGCAACTAATGAAAAACTGTTTTTT.

The chain links TRBV9 to TRBJ1-2; 7 bases line up with TRBD1. The CDR3 loop spans 15 amino acids. CDR1 and CDR2 (germline): SGDLS, YYNGEE. J gave up 0 bases and V 6 bases, and 8 bases lay outside the gene matches. In DNA, the CDR3 is TGTGCCAGCACTGAGGGGGCTATAGCTAACTATGGCTACACCTTC. Translated: CASTEGAIANYGYTF. The variable domain in full, completed from reference TRBV9 and TRBJ1-2, reads DSGVTQTPKHLITATGQRVTLRCSPRSGDLSVYWYQQSLDQGLQFLIQYYNGEERAKGNILERFSAQQFPDLHSELNLSSLELGDSALYFCASTEGAIANYGYTFGSGTRLTVV.

The J gene is TRBJ2-3, the V gene TRBV21-1; the table's D call TRBD2 went unverified against the DNA. TRBV21-1 is a pseudogene. This CDR3 has 19 residues. The CDR3 coding sequence is TGTGCCAGCAGCAAGGACAAAGCTAGCGGGGCTTCTAGCACAGATACGCAGTATTTT. It is translated as CASSKDKASGASSTDTQYF.

This clone was detected only a few times. The chain carries TRBV15 and TRBJ2-4, with D hard to call. The germline gives CDR1 LNHNV, CDR2 YYDKDF (reference sequence). This CDR3 region has 15 residues. V was trimmed by 5 bases and J by 0 bases, leaving 11 bases between them. CDR3 DNA: TGTGCCACCAGCTTCCCTGAACTAGCCAAAAACATTCAGTACTTC. This sequence encodes CATSFPELAKNIQYF.